The entry that follows covers one TCR beta chain sequence. The target antigen is unknown. This entry belongs to a study of T cells expressing NK-cell markers. Study information: All TCR beta repertoires analysed originated from sorted CD3+CD56+NKG2C+, CD3+CD56+NKG2C- and CD3+CD56-NKG2C+ T cells. The study's findings and limits: Four of the donors also had these clonotypes leading their CD3+CD56-NKG2C+ fraction.

The CDR3 runs to 11 residues. Germline V lookup: CDR1 MGHRA, CDR2 YSYEKL. For TCR beta, cDNA was produced by 5'RACE template switching with UMIs. TCRdb reprocessed the 5' RACE reads and keeps a single row for each CDR3 protein, giving no DNA. The table lists about 150,000 distinct CDR3 sequences. The origin of this receptor is a woman in her forties or fifties in good health. Input material: blood T cells: a sorted CD56 or NKG2C T cell subset, CD4+ or CD8+ T cells, or bulk PBMC T cells (not recorded which). The rearrangement joins TRBV4-1 to TRBJ1-3. This chain's CDR3 is CASSPGNTIYF.